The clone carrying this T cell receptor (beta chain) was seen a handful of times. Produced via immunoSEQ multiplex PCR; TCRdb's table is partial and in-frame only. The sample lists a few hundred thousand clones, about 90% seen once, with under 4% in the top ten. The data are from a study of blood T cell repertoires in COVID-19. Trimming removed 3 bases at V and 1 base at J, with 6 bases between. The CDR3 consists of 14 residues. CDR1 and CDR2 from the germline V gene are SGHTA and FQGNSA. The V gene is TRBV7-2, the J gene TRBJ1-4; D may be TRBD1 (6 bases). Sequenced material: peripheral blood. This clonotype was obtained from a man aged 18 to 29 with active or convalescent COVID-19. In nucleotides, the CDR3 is TGTGCCAGCAGCTTCAGGGGAACTAATGAAAAACTGTTTTTT. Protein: CASSFRGTNEKLFF.